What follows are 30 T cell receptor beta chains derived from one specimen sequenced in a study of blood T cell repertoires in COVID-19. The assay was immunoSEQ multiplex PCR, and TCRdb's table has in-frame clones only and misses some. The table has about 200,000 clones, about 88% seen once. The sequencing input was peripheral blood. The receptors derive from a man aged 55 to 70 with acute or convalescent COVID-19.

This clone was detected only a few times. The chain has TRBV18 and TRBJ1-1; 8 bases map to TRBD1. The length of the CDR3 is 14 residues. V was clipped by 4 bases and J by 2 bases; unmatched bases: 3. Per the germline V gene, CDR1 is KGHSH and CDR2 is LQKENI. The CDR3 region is CASSRTGGNTEAFF. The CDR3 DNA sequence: TGTGCCAGCTCACGTACAGGGGGTAACACTGAAGCTTTCTTT.

The CDR3 nucleotides read TGTGCCAGCAGTTTACCAGGGAATCAGCCCCAGCATTTT. Translating gives CASSLPGNQPQHF. The chain combines TRBV28 with TRBJ1-5; perhaps TRBD1 as D (5 bases). Germline loops: CDR1 MDHEN, CDR2 SYDVKM. Deletions cut 2 bases from V and 4 bases from J, with 6 bases between. The CDR3 is made up of 13 amino acids.

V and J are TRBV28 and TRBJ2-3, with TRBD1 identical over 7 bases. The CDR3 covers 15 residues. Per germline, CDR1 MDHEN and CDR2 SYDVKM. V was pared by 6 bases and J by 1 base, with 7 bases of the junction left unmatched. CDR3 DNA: TGTGCCAGCAGGGGGACAGTCCCTGGCACAGATACGCAGTATTTT. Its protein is CASRGTVPGTDTQYF.

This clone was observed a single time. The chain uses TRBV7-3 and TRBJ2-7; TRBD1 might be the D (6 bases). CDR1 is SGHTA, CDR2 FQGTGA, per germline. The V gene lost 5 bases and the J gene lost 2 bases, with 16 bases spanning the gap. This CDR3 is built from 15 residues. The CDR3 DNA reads TGTGCCAGCAGCCTCGACTCCGGACAGCCCTACGAGCAGTACTTC. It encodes CASSLDSGQPYEQYF.

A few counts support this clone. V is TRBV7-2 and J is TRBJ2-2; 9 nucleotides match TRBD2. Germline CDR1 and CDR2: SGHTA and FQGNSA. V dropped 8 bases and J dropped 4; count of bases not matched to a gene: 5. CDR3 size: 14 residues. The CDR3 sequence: CASRRGGITGELFF. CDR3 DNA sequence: TGTGCCAGCCGGCGGGGGGGCATCACCGGGGAGCTGTTTTTT.

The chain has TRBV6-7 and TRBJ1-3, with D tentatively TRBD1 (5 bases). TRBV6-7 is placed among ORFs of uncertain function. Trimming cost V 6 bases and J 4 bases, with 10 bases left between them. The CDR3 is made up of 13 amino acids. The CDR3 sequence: CASRPRGGNTIYF. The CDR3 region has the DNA TGTGCCAGCAGGCCCCGGGGGGGAAACACCATATATTTT.

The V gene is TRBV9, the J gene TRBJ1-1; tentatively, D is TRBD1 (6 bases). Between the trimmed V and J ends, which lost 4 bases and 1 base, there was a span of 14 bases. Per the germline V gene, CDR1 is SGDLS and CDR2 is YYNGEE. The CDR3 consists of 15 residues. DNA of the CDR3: TGTGCCAGCAGCCCCCGGACAGAGACGAACACTGAAGCTTTCTTT. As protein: CASSPRTETNTEAFF.

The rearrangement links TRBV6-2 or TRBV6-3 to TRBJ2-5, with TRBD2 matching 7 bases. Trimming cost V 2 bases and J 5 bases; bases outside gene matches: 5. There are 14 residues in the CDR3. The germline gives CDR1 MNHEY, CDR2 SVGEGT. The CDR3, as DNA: TGTGCCAGCAGTTACGGGGGGGTGCGGGAGACCCAGTACTTC. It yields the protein CASSYGGVRETQYF.

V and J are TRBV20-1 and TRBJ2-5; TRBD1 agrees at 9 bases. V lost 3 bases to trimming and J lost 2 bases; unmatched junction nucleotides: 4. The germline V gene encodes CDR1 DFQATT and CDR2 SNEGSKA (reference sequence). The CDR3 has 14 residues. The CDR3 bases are TGCAGTGCTAGTCCAGGACAGGGGCAAGAGACCCAGTACTTC. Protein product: CSASPGQGQETQYF.

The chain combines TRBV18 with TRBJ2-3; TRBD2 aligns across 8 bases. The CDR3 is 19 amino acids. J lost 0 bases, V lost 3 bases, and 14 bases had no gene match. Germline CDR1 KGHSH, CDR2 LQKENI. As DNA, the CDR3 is TGTGCCAGCTCACCTCTAAAGAGCGGGGGCGGATCGAGCACAGATACGCAGTATTTT. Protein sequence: CASSPLKSGGGSSTDTQYF. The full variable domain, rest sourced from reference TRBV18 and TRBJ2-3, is NAGVMQNPRHLVRRRGQEARLRCSPMKGHSHVYWYRQLPEEGLKFMVYLQKENIIDESGMPKERFSAEFPKEGPSILRIQQVVRGDSAAYFCASSPLKSGGGSSTDTQYFGPGTRLTVL.

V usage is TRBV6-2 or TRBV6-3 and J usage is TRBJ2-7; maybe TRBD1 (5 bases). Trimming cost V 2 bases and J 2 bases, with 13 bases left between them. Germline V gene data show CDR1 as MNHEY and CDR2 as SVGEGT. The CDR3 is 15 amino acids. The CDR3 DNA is TGTGCCAGCAGTTACCATTGGACACCGACCTACGAGCAGTACTTC. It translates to CASSYHWTPTYEQYF.

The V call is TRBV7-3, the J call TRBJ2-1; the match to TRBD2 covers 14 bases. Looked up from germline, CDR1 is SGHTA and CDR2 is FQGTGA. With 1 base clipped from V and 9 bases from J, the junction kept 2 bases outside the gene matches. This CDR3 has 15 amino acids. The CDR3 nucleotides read TGTGCCAGCAGCTTAAGCGGACTAGCGGGGGGTGAGCAGTTCTTC. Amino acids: CASSLSGLAGGEQFF.

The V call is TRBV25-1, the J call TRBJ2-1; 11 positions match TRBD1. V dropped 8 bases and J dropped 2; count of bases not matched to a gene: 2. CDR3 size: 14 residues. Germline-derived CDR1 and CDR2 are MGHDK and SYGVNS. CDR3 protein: CASGGQGAYNEQFF. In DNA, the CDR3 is TGTGCCAGCGGGGGACAGGGGGCCTACAATGAGCAGTTCTTC.

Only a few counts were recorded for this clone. The CDR3 DNA reads TGTGCCAGCAGCTTAGTTCTTACCGGGGAGCTGTTTTTT. As protein: CASSLVLTGELFF. The V and J genes are TRBV7-9 and TRBJ2-2; D call uncertain. V shed 1 base and J shed 5 bases, with 5 bases lying between them. There are 13 residues in the CDR3. Germline V lookup: CDR1 SEHNR, CDR2 FQNEAQ (reference sequence).

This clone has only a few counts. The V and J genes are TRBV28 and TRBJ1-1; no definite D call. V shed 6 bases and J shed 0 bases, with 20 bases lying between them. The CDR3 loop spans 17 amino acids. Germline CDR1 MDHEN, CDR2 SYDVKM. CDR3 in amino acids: CASSASGVGVMNTEAFF. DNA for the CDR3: TGTGCCAGCAGCGCCTCCGGGGTAGGAGTCATGAACACTGAAGCTTTCTTT.

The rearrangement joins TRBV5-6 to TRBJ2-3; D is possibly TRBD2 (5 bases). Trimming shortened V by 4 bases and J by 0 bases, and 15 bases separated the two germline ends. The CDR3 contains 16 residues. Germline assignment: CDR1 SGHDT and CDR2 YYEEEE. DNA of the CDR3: TGTGCCAGCAGCCGTAAGTCGGGGTCTAGCACAGATACGCAGTATTTT. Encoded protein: CASSRKSGSSTDTQYF.

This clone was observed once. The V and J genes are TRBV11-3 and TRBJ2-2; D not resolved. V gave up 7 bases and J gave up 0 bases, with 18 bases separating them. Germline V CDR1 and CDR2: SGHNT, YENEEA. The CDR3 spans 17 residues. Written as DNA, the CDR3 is TGTGCCAGCACCCCCTCCGGCGGCTCCGCGAACACCGGGGAGCTGTTTTTT. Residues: CASTPSGGSANTGELFF.

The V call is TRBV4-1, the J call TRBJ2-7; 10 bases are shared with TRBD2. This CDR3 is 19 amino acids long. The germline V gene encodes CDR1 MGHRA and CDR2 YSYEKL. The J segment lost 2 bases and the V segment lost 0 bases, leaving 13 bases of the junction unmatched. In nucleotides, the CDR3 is TGCGCCAGCAGCCAAGATCTGCAAGCGGGGGGGCGGTACCCCTACGAGCAGTACTTC. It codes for CASSQDLQAGGRYPYEQYF.

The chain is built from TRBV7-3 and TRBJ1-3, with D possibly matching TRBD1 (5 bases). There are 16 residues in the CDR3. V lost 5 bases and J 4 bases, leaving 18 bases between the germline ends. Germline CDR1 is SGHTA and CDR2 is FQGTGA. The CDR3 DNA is TGTGCCAGCAGCCCCTCTATGGCGGCAGGGGGAAACACCATATATTTT. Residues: CASSPSMAAGGNTIYF. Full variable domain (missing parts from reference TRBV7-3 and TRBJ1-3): GAGVSQTPSNKVTEKGKYVELRCDPISGHTALYWYRQSLGQGPEFLIYFQGTGAADDSGLPNDRFFAVRPEGSVSTLKIQRTERGDSAVYLCASSPSMAAGGNTIYFGEGSWLTVV.

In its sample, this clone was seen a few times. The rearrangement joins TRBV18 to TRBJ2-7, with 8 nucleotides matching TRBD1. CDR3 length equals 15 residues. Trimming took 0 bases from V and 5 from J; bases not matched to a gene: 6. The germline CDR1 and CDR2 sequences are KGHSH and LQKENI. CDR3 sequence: CASSPPGRGLNEQYF. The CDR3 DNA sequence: TGTGCCAGCTCACCACCCGGCAGGGGGCTCAACGAGCAGTACTTC.

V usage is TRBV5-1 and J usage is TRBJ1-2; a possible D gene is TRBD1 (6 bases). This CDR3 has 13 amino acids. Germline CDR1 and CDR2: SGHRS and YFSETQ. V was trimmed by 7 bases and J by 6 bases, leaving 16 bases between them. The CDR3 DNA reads TGCGCCAGCGCCGGACAGCCAGCTCATGGCTACACCTTC. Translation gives CASAGQPAHGYTF.

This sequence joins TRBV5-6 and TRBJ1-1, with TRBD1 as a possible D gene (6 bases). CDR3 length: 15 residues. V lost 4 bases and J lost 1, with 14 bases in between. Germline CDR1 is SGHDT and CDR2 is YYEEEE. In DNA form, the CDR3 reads TGTGCCAGCAGCCCAACTCCGACAGGGAACACTGAAGCTTTCTTT. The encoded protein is CASSPTPTGNTEAFF.

This chain's CDR3 is CASSVRSLSSYNEQFF. The CDR3 DNA sequence: TGTGCCAGCAGCGTCAGGTCTTTGAGCTCCTACAATGAGCAGTTCTTC. The chain recombines TRBV9 with TRBJ2-1; no reliable D call. Germline V lookup: CDR1 SGDLS, CDR2 YYNGEE. This CDR3 contains 16 residues. V lost 2 bases and J 0 bases, leaving 12 bases between the germline ends.

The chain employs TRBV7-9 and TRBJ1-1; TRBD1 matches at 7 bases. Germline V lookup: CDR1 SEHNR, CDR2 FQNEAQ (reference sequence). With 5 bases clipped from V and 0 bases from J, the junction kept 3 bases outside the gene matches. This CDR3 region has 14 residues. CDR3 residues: CASSTGQLNTEAFF. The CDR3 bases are TGTGCCAGCAGCACGGGACAGCTGAACACTGAAGCTTTCTTT.

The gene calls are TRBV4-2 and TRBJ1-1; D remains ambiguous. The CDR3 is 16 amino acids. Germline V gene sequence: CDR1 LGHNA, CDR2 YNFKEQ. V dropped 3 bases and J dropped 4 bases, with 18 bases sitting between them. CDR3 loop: CASSQAVGIIATEAFF. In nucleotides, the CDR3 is TGTGCCAGCAGCCAGGCGGTGGGTATCATAGCCACTGAAGCTTTCTTT.

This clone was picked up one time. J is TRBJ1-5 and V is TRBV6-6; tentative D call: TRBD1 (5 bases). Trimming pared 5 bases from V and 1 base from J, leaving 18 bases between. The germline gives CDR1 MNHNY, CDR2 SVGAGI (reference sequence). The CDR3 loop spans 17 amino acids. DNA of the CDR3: TGTGCCAGCAGTCAACCCCGGGGGGACCCAAGCAATCAGCCCCAGCATTTT. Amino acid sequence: CASSQPRGDPSNQPQHF.

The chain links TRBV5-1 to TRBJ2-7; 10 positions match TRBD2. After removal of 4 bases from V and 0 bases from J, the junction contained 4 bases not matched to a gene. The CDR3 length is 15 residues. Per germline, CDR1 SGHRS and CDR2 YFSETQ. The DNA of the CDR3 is TGCGCCAGCAGCGCCCTAGCGGGGGCCTCCTACGAGCAGTACTTC. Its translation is CASSALAGASYEQYF.

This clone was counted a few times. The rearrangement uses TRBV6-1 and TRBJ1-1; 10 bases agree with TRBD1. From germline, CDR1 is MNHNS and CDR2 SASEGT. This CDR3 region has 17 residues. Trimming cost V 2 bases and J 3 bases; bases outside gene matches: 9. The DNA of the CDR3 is TGTGCCAGCAGTGAAAAACGACAGGGGGCCTTCCACACTGAAGCTTTCTTT. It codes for CASSEKRQGAFHTEAFF.

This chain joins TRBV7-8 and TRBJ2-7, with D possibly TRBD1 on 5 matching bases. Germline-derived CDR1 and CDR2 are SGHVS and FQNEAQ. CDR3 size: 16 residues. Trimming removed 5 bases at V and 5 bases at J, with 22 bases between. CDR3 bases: TGTGCCAGCAGCCCGACAGTCCCTGGGGCATCCGACGAGCAGTACTTC. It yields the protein CASSPTVPGASDEQYF.

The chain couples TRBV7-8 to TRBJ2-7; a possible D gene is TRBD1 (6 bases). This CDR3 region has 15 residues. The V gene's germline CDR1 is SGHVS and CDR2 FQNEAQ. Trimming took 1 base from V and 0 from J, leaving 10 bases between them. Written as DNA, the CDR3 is TGTGCCAGCAGCTTAGGGGGACACAACTCCTACGAGCAGTACTTC. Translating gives CASSLGGHNSYEQYF.